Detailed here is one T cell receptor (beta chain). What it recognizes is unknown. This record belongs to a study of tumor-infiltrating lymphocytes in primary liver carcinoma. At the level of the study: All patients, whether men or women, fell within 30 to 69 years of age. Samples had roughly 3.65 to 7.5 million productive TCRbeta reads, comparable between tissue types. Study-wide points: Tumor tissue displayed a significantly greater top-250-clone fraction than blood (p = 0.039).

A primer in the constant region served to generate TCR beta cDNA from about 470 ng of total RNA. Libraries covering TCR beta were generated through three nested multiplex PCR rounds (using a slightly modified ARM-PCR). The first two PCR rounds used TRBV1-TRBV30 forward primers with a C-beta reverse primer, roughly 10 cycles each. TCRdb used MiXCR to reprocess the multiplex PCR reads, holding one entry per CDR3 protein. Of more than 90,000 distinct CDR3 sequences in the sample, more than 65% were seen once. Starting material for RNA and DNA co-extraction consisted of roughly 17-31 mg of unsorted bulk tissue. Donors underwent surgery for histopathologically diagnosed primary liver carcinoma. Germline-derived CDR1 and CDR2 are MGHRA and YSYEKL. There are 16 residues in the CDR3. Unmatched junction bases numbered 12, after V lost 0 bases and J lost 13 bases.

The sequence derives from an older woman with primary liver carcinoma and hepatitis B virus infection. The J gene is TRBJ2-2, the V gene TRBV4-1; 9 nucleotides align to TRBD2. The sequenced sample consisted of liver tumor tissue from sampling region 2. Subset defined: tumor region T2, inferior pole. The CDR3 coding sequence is TGCGCCAGCAGCCAAGACCTCCTAGCGGGGCGAGTGGCGCTGTTTTTT. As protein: CASSQDLLAGRVALFF.